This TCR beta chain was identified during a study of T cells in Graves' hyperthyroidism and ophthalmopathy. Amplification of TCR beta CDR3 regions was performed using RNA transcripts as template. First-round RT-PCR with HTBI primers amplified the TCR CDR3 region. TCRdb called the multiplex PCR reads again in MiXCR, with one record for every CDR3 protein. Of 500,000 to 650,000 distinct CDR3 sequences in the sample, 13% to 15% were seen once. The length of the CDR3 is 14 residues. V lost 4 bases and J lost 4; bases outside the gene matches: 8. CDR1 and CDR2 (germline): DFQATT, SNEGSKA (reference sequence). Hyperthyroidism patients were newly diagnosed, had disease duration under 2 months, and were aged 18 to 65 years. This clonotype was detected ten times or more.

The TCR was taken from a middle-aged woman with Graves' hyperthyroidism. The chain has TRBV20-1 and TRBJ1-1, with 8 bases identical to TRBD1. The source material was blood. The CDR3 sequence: CSANTDRVGTEAFF. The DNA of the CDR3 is TGCAGTGCTAACACGGACAGGGTAGGCACTGAAGCTTTCTTT.